What follows are 2 T cell receptor beta chains derived from one specimen sequenced in a study of Graves' ophthalmopathy and Graves' hyperthyroidism. Amplified material comprised TCR beta CDR3 regions derived from RNA transcripts. HTBI-primed first-round RT-PCR preceded second-round multiplex PCR. Via MiXCR, TCRdb re-called the multiplex PCR reads, giving one row per CDR3 protein. Seen here are about 400,000 distinct CDR3 sequences, around 18% observed once, and the top ten hold 1.6%. Material for sequencing was peripheral blood. These receptors came from a woman aged 18 to 35 with Graves' ophthalmopathy.

There are many counts of this clonotype. The chain carries TRBV29-1 and TRBJ1-1, with TRBD1 matching 8 bases. This CDR3 is 13 amino acids long. Germline trimming cut 5 bases from V and 4 bases from J; bases unmatched to any gene: 6. Germline CDR1 SQVTM, CDR2 ANQGSEA. This CDR3 reads CSVSTGGGTEAFF. The DNA for the CDR3 is TGCAGCGTTTCCACAGGGGGAGGCACTGAAGCTTTCTTT.

This rearrangement joins TRBV12-3 or TRBV12-4 to TRBJ1-6; 7 bases map to TRBD1. With V trimmed by 6 bases and J by 3 bases, 8 bases remained unmatched. There are 16 residues in the CDR3. CDR3 in DNA: TGTGCCAGCAGAAAAACCGGGACAGACTATAATTCACCCCTCCACTTT. Its translation: CASRKTGTDYNSPLHF.